This TCR beta chain stems from a study of neurological immune-mediated disorders (dated 2019 in TCRdb). Turning to the overall study: Among the roughly 34 multiple sclerosis patients, relapsing-remitting MS was present in some 30 and secondary progressive MS was present in 3. Longitudinal samples, technical triplicates and paired sorted CD4+ and CD8+ T-cell subsets, alongside PBMC samples, were included among the roughly 98 TCR-beta libraries. Using UMI-based sequencing, the study compared peripheral blood TCR-beta repertoires from patients with HTLV-I-associated myelopathy (HAM/TSP), patients with multiple sclerosis, and healthy controls. Of the 68 subjects in the cohort, around 14 were HAM/TSP patients, some 34 were multiple sclerosis patients, and about 20 were healthy controls. The study at large found these results: In a phylogenetic analysis, the repertoires of 18 out of 34 MS patients fell into a single cluster of related CDR3 sequences, pointing to a possible signature at the repertoire level. No clinical or MRI features were associated with the MS cluster, and the authors said that larger cohorts are needed. Expanded clones from different subjects shared no identical CDR3 amino acid sequences, which suggests that TCR-beta repertoires were private in all groups. TCR clonal expansion was greatest in HAM/TSP patients and smallest in MS patients, who ranked below even healthy controls.

To synthesize cDNA, template-switch 5'RACE was performed with a primer carrying a 10-nucleotide random unique molecular identifier so that each TCR transcript was tagged. Every sequencing run covered 15-18 subjects and yielded more than 200 million TCR-beta sequences. The RNeasy kit was used to extract total RNA. Using the KAPA Real-time Library Amplification kit, TCR-beta VDJ regions were amplified with primers for the TCR constant region and the 5'RACE anchor. Sample indexes and Illumina adaptors were added in a first PCR, after which library yield was increased in a second PCR. After Ampure bead purification, the roughly 650 bp TCR product was size-selected on a 2% E-gel SizeSelection system. Before pooling, library quality was assessed on a Bioanalyzer, concentration was determined with Qubit, and library quantification was performed with the Kapa Library Quantification kit. An Illumina HiSeq 2500 sequenced the libraries paired-end 2 x 150 bp. To increase sequence diversity, about 23-30% phiX was spiked into each library pool. Under the source paper's analysis protocol: Quality-filtered reads were processed with the UMI-based MiGEC pipeline, and over 90% of raw TCR sequences were removed by the MiGEC pipeline during error correction. VDJ genes were aligned to IMGT germline references, and each clonotype was defined by a unique CDR3 amino acid sequence together with V-J genes. VDJtools evaluated clonal expansion, Shannon diversity and CDR3 relatedness (CalcPairwiseDistances, ClusterSamples); CLCbio workbench built phylogenetic trees. Expanded clones were defined as having at least 8 unique UMIs, based on coefficient-of-variation modelling across technical triplicates. TCRdb reworked the public reads: Q25 trimming with fastp, MiXCR clone assembly, productive beta chains retained. Records with the same CDR3 protein are collapsed into one entry carrying the most frequent genes and DNA. The V and J calls, along with clone size, are taken from TCRdb and not from the paper's own processing. The sample table shows 65,000 to 85,000 distinct CDR3 sequences, and roughly 3.1% are seen once. The ten largest make up about 5% of the sample.

This clonotype was recorded many times. What this receptor recognizes is not known. Per-base quality was not reported, and no clone a single base away is much larger than it. CDR1 and CDR2, looked up from the germline V gene, are MNHEY and SVGAGI. The CDR3 starts with the cysteine, ends with the phenylalanine, and has 15 residues. Just the 45-base CDR3 DNA is kept, in frame starting at base 1. Trimming at the junction amounts to 2 bases on V and 4 bases on J, and the germline ends lie 14 bases apart. Unsorted PBMC libraries were generated from 2 million PBMCs stored in RNAlater at -80 °C until RNA extraction. The multiple sclerosis patients were enrolled in a US clinical protocol that used magnetic resonance imaging to evaluate disease progression. Peripheral blood was subjected to Ficoll-Hypaque density gradient centrifugation to isolate PBMCs, which were then cryopreserved in liquid nitrogen.

The source is a woman between 45 and 65 years old with multiple sclerosis. The rearranged chain carries TRBV6-5 and TRBJ2-5; the D gene could be either TRBD1 or TRBD2, each agreeing at 5 bases. Sequencing was performed on PBMCs. CDR3 loop: CASSYGQGGGETQYF. DNA sequence: TGTGCCAGCAGTTACGGGCAGGGTGGAGGAGAGACCCAGTACTTC.